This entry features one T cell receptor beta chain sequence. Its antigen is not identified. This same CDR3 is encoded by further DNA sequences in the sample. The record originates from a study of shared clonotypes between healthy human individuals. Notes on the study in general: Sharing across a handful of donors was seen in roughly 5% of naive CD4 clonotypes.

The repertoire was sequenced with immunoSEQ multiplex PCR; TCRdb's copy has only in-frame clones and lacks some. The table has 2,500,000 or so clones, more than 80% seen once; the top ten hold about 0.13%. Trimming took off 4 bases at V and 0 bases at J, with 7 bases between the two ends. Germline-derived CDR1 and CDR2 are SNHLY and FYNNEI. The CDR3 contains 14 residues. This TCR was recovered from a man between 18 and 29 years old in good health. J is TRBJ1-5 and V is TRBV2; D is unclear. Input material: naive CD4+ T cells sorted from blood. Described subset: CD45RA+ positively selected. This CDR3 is CASSGLYSNQPQHF. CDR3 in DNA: TGTGCCAGCAGTGGACTTTATAGCAATCAGCCCCAGCATTTT. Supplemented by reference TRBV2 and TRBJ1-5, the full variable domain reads EPEVTQTPSHQVTQMGQEVILRCVPISNHLYFYWYRQILGQKVEFLVSFYNNEISEKSEIFDDQFSVERPDGSNFTLKIRSTKLEDSAMYFCASSGLYSNQPQHFGDGTRLSIL.